These T cell receptor beta chains were read from a single sample in a study of CD8+ T cells in alopecia areata. The repertoire was sequenced with immunoSEQ multiplex PCR; TCRdb's copy has only in-frame clones and lacks some. Of about 140,000 clones in the sample, approximately 51% are singletons; the top ten hold 0.95% to 1%. The source material was CD4+ T cells sorted from blood, sampled at week 0. The receptors stem from a human donor with alopecia areata. Both conserved end residues are part of each CDR3. A D gene is named only where the DNA matches it firmly. The size field is filled for only some rows; it gives once, few, many or a size class.

>TRBD2|NA|TRBV4-1|TRBJ2-1
TGCGCCAGCAGCCAAGATAAGCGGGAGGGCCTAAATGAGCAGTTCTTC
CASSQDKREGLNEQFF
>NA|NA|TRBV5-1|TRBJ2-7
TGCGCCAGCAGCTTGGTGTCCGCGTACGAGCAGTACTTC
CASSLVSAYEQYF
>TRBD2|NA|TRBV30|TRBJ2-1
TGTGCCTGGACCATCAAGGCGGGAGGGCCCTACAATGAGCAGTTCTTC
CAWTIKAGGPYNEQFF
>TRBD1|few|TRBV29-1|TRBJ2-7
TGCAGCGCCTTGGACAGGGGGAACTCCTACGAGCAGTACTTC
CSALDRGNSYEQYF
>NA|NA|TRBV29-1|TRBJ1-2
TGCAGCGTTGGACGGGAGGGAAGCCGAGGCTACACCTTC
CSVGREGSRGYTF
>TRBD1|few|TRBV29-1|TRBJ2-2
TGCAGCGGACAGACAGGGGCCAACACCGGGGAGCTGTTTTTT
CSGQTGANTGELFF
>NA|few|TRBV11-2|TRBJ1-1
TGTGCCAGCAGCTTCGACCCGAGGACTGAAGCTTTCTTT
CASSFDPRTEAFF
>TRBD1|NA|TRBV19|TRBJ2-5
TGTGCCAGTAGTTCCAGGGGGCTGGAGGAGACCCAGTACTTC
CASSSRGLEETQYF
>TRBD1|few|TRBV18|TRBJ2-5
TGTGCCAGCTCACGCAGGCAGGGGGCATCAGAGACCCAGTACTTC
CASSRRQGASETQYF
>NA|few|TRBV11-2|TRBJ2-5
TGTGCCAGCAATATAGATTACCAAGAGACCCAGTACTTC
CASNIDYQETQYF
>NA|once|TRBV2|TRBJ2-4
TGTGCCAGCAAAGTGGGTAGCGGAGGGGAAAACATTCAGTACTTC
CASKVGSGGENIQYF
>NA|NA|TRBV18|TRBJ2-1
TGTGCCAGCTCCCCCGGACAGAGCTCCTACAATGAGCAGTTCTTC
CASSPGQSSYNEQFF
>NA|NA|TRBV23-1|TRBJ2-2
TGCGCCAGCAGTCATCTACGGGAGAACACCGGGGAGCTGTTTTTT
CASSHLRENTGELFF
>NA|NA|TRBV20-1|TRBJ2-3
TGCAGTGCTAGAGTCCTAGATACGCAGTATTTT
CSARVLDTQYF
>TRBD2|few|TRBV5-1|TRBJ2-7
TGCGCCAGCAGCCTTGGGACTAGCGGGTATCCCTACGAGCAGTACTTC
CASSLGTSGYPYEQYF
>TRBD2|few|TRBV27|TRBJ2-5
TGTGCCAGCAGTCAGATTGAACCGGGACTAGCGAAACAAGAGACCCAGTACTTC
CASSQIEPGLAKQETQYF
>NA|NA|TRBV30|TRBJ2-3
TGTGCCTGGATTAGAGAGCCCCTGGATACGCAGTATTTT
CAWIREPLDTQYF
>TRBD2|once|TRBV4-2|TRBJ2-7
TGTGCCAGCAGCCCCAGGATAGCGGGACCGAGCGAGCAGTACTTC
CASSPRIAGPSEQYF
>NA|NA|TRBV5-6|TRBJ1-2
TGTGCCAGCAGCTTAGTCGACAGTAAAGATCGCTATGGCTACACCTTC
CASSLVDSKDRYGYTF
>NA|few|TRBV6-5|TRBJ1-2
TGTGCCAGCAGTCCCCGGACCGTATCGGGAGGCTACACCTTC
CASSPRTVSGGYTF
>NA|NA|TRBV30|TRBJ2-1
TGTGCCTGGAGTGCCTACAGGGTCAATCCCCCCAATGAGCAGTTCTTC
CAWSAYRVNPPNEQFF
>NA|NA|TRBV5-5|TRBJ2-1
TGTGCCAGCAGCCTTACTAGTGAGCAGTTCTTC
CASSLTSEQFF
>NA|NA|TRBV9|TRBJ2-3
TGTGCCAGCAGCCCCCGAGGGCATGGAGGTGCAGATACGCAGTATTTT
CASSPRGHGGADTQYF
>NA|NA|TRBV29-1|TRBJ2-1
TGCAGCGTTGAAGATTCAAGGTCGGAGCAGTTCTTC
CSVEDSRSEQFF
>TRBD1|many|TRBV27|TRBJ2-5
TGTGCCAGCAGTTTACAGGGGGCGGTTCTGGAGACCCAGTACTTC
CASSLQGAVLETQYF
>NA|NA|TRBV29-1|TRBJ2-3
TGCAGCCTGGGGGCCTTCAGGGATACGCAGTATTTT
CSLGAFRDTQYF
>NA|NA|TRBV2|TRBJ2-1
TGTGCCAGCAGTGTAGGGGACGGCTACAATGAGCAGTTCTTC
CASSVGDGYNEQFF
>NA|once|TRBV20-1|TRBJ2-1
TGCAGTGCGCAAATTATGGAGCAGTTCTTC
CSAQIMEQFF
>NA|NA|TRBV15|TRBJ1-2
TGTGCCACCAGCAGACAGACCAGGGGCCTACCGGATGGCTACACCTTC
CATSRQTRGLPDGYTF
>TRBD1|once|TRBV29-1|TRBJ2-7
TGCAGCGCCGGGACAGGAACCTACGAGCAGTACTTC
CSAGTGTYEQYF
>NA|NA|TRBV30|TRBJ1-2
TGTGCCTGGAGTCTTGGCGGGGCAGGACCCTATGGCTACACCTTC
CAWSLGGAGPYGYTF
>TRBD2|few|TRBV29-1|TRBJ2-5
TGCAGCGTTGCGGGGGGATTCGAGACCCAGTACTTC
CSVAGGFETQYF
>NA|NA|TRBV7-9|TRBJ1-5
TGTGCCAGCAGCTTCCAGGGGTGGGATCAGCCCCAGCATTTT
CASSFQGWDQPQHF
>TRBD2|NA|TRBV23-1|TRBJ2-6
TGCGCCAGCAGTCGGGGGGGATCTGGGGCCAACGTCCTGACTTTC
CASSRGGSGANVLTF
>NA|few|TRBV29-1|TRBJ2-7
TGCAGCGTTTTCGCTCAGGGGAGCTCCTACGAGCAGTACTTC
CSVFAQGSSYEQYF
>TRBD1|NA|TRBV29-1|TRBJ2-2
TGCAGCGTCAACCGGGACAGGGCAAGTGGGGAGCTGTTTTTT
CSVNRDRASGELFF
>NA|few|TRBV11-2|TRBJ1-3
TGTGCCAGCAGCCCCACAGGGTTAACTGGAAACACCATATATTTT
CASSPTGLTGNTIYF
>NA|NA|TRBV9|TRBJ2-3
TGTGCCAGCAGCGTCAGAGGGAACACAGATACGCAGTATTTT
CASSVRGNTDTQYF
>TRBD1|NA|TRBV19|TRBJ2-5
TGTGCCAGCACCGGGACAGGGCAAGGGACCCAGTACTTC
CASTGTGQGTQYF
>NA|NA|TRBV6-1|TRBJ2-7
TGTGCCAGCAGGCGACAGGAAAATGGCGAGCAGTACTTC
CASRRQENGEQYF
>NA|once|TRBV15|TRBJ2-1
TGTGCCACCAGCAGAGACGCGGGAACTGAGCAGTTCTTC
CATSRDAGTEQFF
>TRBD1|NA|TRBV14|TRBJ2-5
TGTGCCAGCAGCCAAGCAGGGGGCGGCGAGACCCAGTACTTC
CASSQAGGGETQYF
>TRBD2|NA|TRBV25-1|TRBJ2-5
TGTGCCAGCAGTGCAGCGGGAGGGGGACAAGAGACCCAGTACTTC
CASSAAGGGQETQYF
>TRBD2|NA|TRBV27|TRBJ2-2
TGTGCCAGCAGTTTGGGTAGCGGGAGGCCCGGGGAGCTGTTTTTT
CASSLGSGRPGELFF
>NA|NA|TRBV19|TRBJ2-4
TGTGCCAGTAGTATCGTACAGCCCGTTCAGTACTTC
CASSIVQPVQYF
>NA|NA|TRBV29-1|TRBJ2-1
TGCAGCGTTGCTAGTCGAGAGGTTCAGTTCTTC
CSVASREVQFF
>NA|NA|TRBV5-1|TRBJ1-1
TGCGCCAGCAGCTTGGCTGTGGGGGGCAGGAACACTGAAGCTTTCTTT
CASSLAVGGRNTEAFF
>NA|once|TRBV19|TRBJ2-7
TGTGCCAGTAGTATACCGGCGGGGGCTGAGCAGTACTTC
CASSIPAGAEQYF